This T cell receptor beta chain originates from a study of blood T cell repertoires in COVID-19. This CDR3 is 15 amino acids long. V dropped 3 bases and J dropped 4; count of bases not matched to a gene: 4. Germline CDR1 reads SGHNT; CDR2 reads YYREEE (reference sequence). This clone was seen a handful of times. Original analysis: Using reference gene primer amplification, nucleated cell counts were estimated. TCRdb's table, derived via immunoSEQ multiplex PCR, lists solely in-frame clones and lacks some. V and J calls and clone size are as listed in that table; D and trimming were resolved from the DNA. The sample lists 95,000 to 150,000 clones, around 79% occurring once.

Source material: peripheral blood. The sequence came from an older man with acute or convalescent COVID-19. This chain joins TRBV5-4 and TRBJ1-6; TRBD1 aligns across 7 bases. In DNA, the CDR3 is TGTGCCAGCAGCTACAACAGGGGTTATAATTCACCCCTCCACTTT. This gives the protein CASSYNRGYNSPLHF.